The clone carrying this TCR beta chain was seen only once. The antigen is undetermined. Gene names denote mouse genes. The observed sequence ends 1 residue before the CDR3 terminus, with the missing tail filled in from the germline J gene. The source of the sample is a study of tissue T cells after allogeneic stem cell transplantation. General observations from the study: Anatomically similar tissues had similar TCR repertoires within each patient. Only a limited share of tissue TCRs appeared in blood or spleen.

With 4 bases clipped from V and 6 bases from J, the junction kept 2 bases outside the gene matches. The length of the CDR3 is 13 residues. The V gene's germline CDR1 is FNHDT and CDR2 SITEND (reference sequence). The assay was immunoSEQ multiplex PCR, and TCRdb's table has in-frame clones only and misses some. The sample carries over 5,500 clones, approximately 48% recorded once. Time point specified: mouse harvest day 7 after allogeneic transplant. The graft held 10^6 splenic CD5+ T cells and 10^7 T-cell-depleted bone marrow cells. Mice had MHC-mismatched B6 into BALB/c GVHD, sampled day 7 or 14. Sequenced input: skin. The receptor was derived from a female BALB/c mouse given C57BL/6 T cells with graft-versus-host disease after an allogeneic hematopoietic cell transplant. The chain employs TRBV19 and TRBJ2-7; 12 nucleotides align to TRBD2. Partial CDR3 DNA: TGTGCCAGCAGTCGGGACTGGGGGGCTGAACAGTAC. Amino acid sequence: CASSRDWGAEQY. The full CDR3 is CASSRDWGAEQYF.